The rows below give T cell receptor beta chains drawn from one sample of a study of cytomegalovirus exposure and HLA in healthy donors. Profiled with immunoSEQ multiplex PCR; TCRdb holds only in-frame clones, not every one. The sample includes roughly 170,000 clones, more than 65% of them seen just once. The material sequenced was PBMCs. These receptors all come from a man aged 25-45 years in good health and CMV-seronegative. CDR3s include the opening cysteine and the closing phenylalanine or tryptophan. The order of the fields is V gene, J gene, clone size, D gene, CDR3 DNA, CDR3 protein. A D gene is named only where the DNA matches it firmly. Clone size appears in some rows only: once, few, many, or a class for an expanded clone.

TRBV5-1	TRBJ1-2	.	.	TGCGCCAGCAGCCCAGCTAACTATGGCTACACCTTC	CASSPANYGYTF
TRBV27	TRBJ2-3	.	TRBD2	TGTGCCAGCAGTTTATCTCTAGCGGGGGGCACAGATACGCAGTATTTT	CASSLSLAGGTDTQYF
TRBV6-5	TRBJ1-3	few	.	TGTGCCAGCAGTCGAGGGGGTCTAGGAAACACCATATATTTT	CASSRGGLGNTIYF
TRBV27	TRBJ1-4	.	.	TGTGCCAGCAGTTCCTTACAGTCCTACACGAATGAAAAACTGTTTTTT	CASSSLQSYTNEKLFF
TRBV30	TRBJ1-2	.	TRBD1	TGTGCCTGGAGAAACCGGGACAGGGGGAGCTACACCTTC	CAWRNRDRGSYTF
TRBV5-1	TRBJ2-3	few	TRBD2	TGCGCCAGCAGCCCCGGGACTAGCGACACAGATACGCAGTATTTT	CASSPGTSDTDTQYF
TRBV27	TRBJ2-1	.	.	TGTGCCAGCAGTTACTCCCTCTTCGACAATGAGCAGTTCTTC	CASSYSLFDNEQFF
TRBV11-2	TRBJ2-7	.	.	TGTGCCAGCAGAAGGACTCCCTTGGAGCAGTACTTC	CASRRTPLEQYF
TRBV27	TRBJ2-5	.	TRBD2	TGTGCCAGCAGTCCGGGGACTAGTAAGACCCAGTACTTC	CASSPGTSKTQYF
TRBV5-1	TRBJ2-7	.	.	TGCGCCAGCAGCTTGTCCCCAGACACGGGGTACGAGCAGTACTTC	CASSLSPDTGYEQYF
TRBV27	TRBJ2-7	.	TRBD1	TGTGCCAGCAGTTCCAGACAGGGCTACGAGCAGTACTTC	CASSSRQGYEQYF
TRBV15	TRBJ2-3	.	.	TGTGCCACCAGCAGAGATGAGGGCAGGCGGGTAGATACGCAGTATTTT	CATSRDEGRRVDTQYF
TRBV9	TRBJ2-5	.	TRBD1	TGTGCCAGCAGCGTCCAGACAGGGGGCAGTGGGGAGACCCAGTACTTC	CASSVQTGGSGETQYF
TRBV5-1	TRBJ2-2	.	.	TGCGCCAGCAGGCGGGACAGCCTGAACACCGGGGAGCTGTTTTTT	CASRRDSLNTGELFF
TRBV11-1	TRBJ2-5	.	TRBD2	TGTGCCAGCAGCTTACTAGCGGGATTCCAAGAGACCCAGTACTTC	CASSLLAGFQETQYF
TRBV25-1	TRBJ1-5	.	.	TGTGCCAGCGGACTGAAGGAGCCCCAGCATTTT	CASGLKEPQHF
TRBV28	TRBJ2-7	.	.	TGTGCCAGCAGTTTCTTGCCTCGGGACACAATCTTGACCTACGAGCAGTACTTC	CASSFLPRDTILTYEQYF
TRBV18	TRBJ2-7	.	.	TGTGCCAGCTCACCACGGGCAAGGCAGGCCTACGAGCAGTACTTC	CASSPRARQAYEQYF
TRBV6-5	TRBJ2-7	.	.	TGTGCCAGCAGCTCCAGCTCCTACGAGCAGTACTTC	CASSSSSYEQYF
TRBV29-1	TRBJ1-4	few	.	TGCAGCGTTTCTGAGGCTAATGAAAAACTGTTTTTT	CSVSEANEKLFF
TRBV6-5	TRBJ1-2	.	.	TGTGCCAGCACCCCAACAGGTCTTCATGGCTACACCTTC	CASTPTGLHGYTF
TRBV5-1	TRBJ1-6	once	.	TGCGCCAGCAGCTTGGGGGCATTAGGACAGAGTAATTCACCCCTCCACTTT	CASSLGALGQSNSPLHF
TRBV27	TRBJ2-5	.	TRBD2	TGTGCCAGCAGCCAATCGCTAGCGGGGGGACAAGAGACCCAGTACTTC	CASSQSLAGGQETQYF
TRBV5-4	TRBJ2-7	.	TRBD1	TGTGCCAGCAGCTACTGGGGGCAGGGGGCCTTTAACGAGCAGTACTTC	CASSYWGQGAFNEQYF
TRBV29-1	TRBJ1-2	.	.	TGCAGCGTTCCCCAGGTAGCTAACTATGGCTACACCTTC	CSVPQVANYGYTF
TRBV6-5	TRBJ2-5	.	.	TGTGCCAGCAGTTACTCGTTTGGCAGCCAAGAGACCCAGTACTTC	CASSYSFGSQETQYF
TRBV6-5	TRBJ2-1	.	TRBD1	TGTGCCAGCAGCCGGGGACAGGGCTACAATGAGCAGTTCTTC	CASSRGQGYNEQFF
TRBV7-2	TRBJ1-5	.	.	TGTGCCAGCAGCTCCCATGGACAGATAAGCAATCAGCCCCAGCATTTT	CASSSHGQISNQPQHF
TRBV6-5	TRBJ1-3	.	.	TGTGCCAGCAGTTCCGGGCAGGGAGGTGGAAACACCATATATTTT	CASSSGQGGGNTIYF
TRBV19	TRBJ1-5	few	TRBD1	TGTGCCAGTAGTGTTACAGGGGGCGTGAGCAATCAGCCCCAGCATTTT	CASSVTGGVSNQPQHF
TRBV6-6	TRBJ1-1	.	.	TGTGCCAGCAGGCGATTCTTGGCGGACACTGAAGCTTTCTTT	CASRRFLADTEAFF